The source of this TCR beta chain is a study of blood T cell repertoires in COVID-19. About the study: The study drew acute and convalescent COVID-19 samples from the United States, Italy and Spain. In each case, the material was cDNA or gDNA derived from T cells, B-cell-depleted T cells, or PBMCs.

In the source study's methods: Amplification of reference gene primers was used by the study to estimate nucleated cell counts. Generated by immunoSEQ multiplex PCR, the TCRdb table keeps only in-frame clones and is missing some. For V, J and clone size, that table is used; D and trimming come from the DNA. The sample lists roughly 190,000 clones; 85% to 90% were seen once. CDR3 length: 14 amino acids. Trimming removed 2 bases from V and 3 bases from J, with 8 bases in between. The V gene's germline CDR1 is SGHRS and CDR2 YFSETQ. Sequencing used peripheral blood. V gene TRBV5-1 combines with J gene TRBJ1-4; D might be TRBD1 (5 bases). The sequence was collected from a woman between 55 and 75 years old with acute or convalescent COVID-19. The CDR3 coding sequence is TGCGCCAGCAGCTTTGGGGCATCTAATGAAAAACTGTTTTTT. This sequence encodes CASSFGASNEKLFF.